Sequencing of this T cell receptor beta chain was carried out in a study of memory CD4+ T cells and cytomegalovirus serostatus. The CDR3 sequence is 13 residues long. V gave up 3 bases and J gave up 6 bases, with 9 bases separating them. Germline V gives CDR1 GTSNPN, CDR2 SVGIG (reference sequence). This clone is medium-sized. The antigen remains unidentified. Clones were read by immunoSEQ multiplex PCR, and TCRdb kept only the in-frame ones, dropping some. The data hold about 50,000 clones, with around four fifths observed a single time. The sort gate was single viable CD3+CD4+CD8-CD45RO+ cells for memory CD4+ T cells. Broader study findings: About 40% of the 164 known CMV-associated TCRbeta sequences appeared in CD4+ memory.

V is TRBV30 and J is TRBJ1-6; D gene ambiguous. Input material: memory CD4+ T cells from blood. The TCR comes from an adult in good health and CMV-seronegative. The CDR3 nucleotides read TGTGCCTGGAGAGGGCAACGTAATTCACCCCTCCACTTT. As protein: CAWRGQRNSPLHF.